These 17 T cell receptor beta chains came from one sample sequenced in a study of early T cells in non-severe SARS-CoV-2 infection. TCRdb analysed the 5' RACE reads with MiXCR anew, one entry per CDR3 protein. The sample holds some 60,000 distinct CDR3 sequences; approximately 9.3% are singletons and the top ten take 1.2%. Sequenced material: whole blood. The source is an adult who was a healthcare worker with PCR-confirmed SARS-CoV-2 infection or an uninfected control (not recorded which).

This clonotype was detected ten times or more. The chain's CDR3 is CASSLAVTSGGLYNEQFF. DNA of the CDR3: TGCGCCAGCAGCTTGGCCGTGACTAGCGGGGGGCTGTACAATGAGCAGTTCTTC. This chain uses TRBV5-1 with TRBJ2-1; the match to TRBD2 covers 13 bases. Germline values: CDR1 SGHRS, CDR2 YFSETQ. The CDR3 runs to 18 residues. The V and J ends lost 0 bases and 4 bases, in that order; junction bases with no gene match: 7.

For the CDR3, the DNA is TGTGCCAGCAAACACGGCAGTAACACTGAAGCTTTCTTT. It yields the protein CASKHGSNTEAFF. J is TRBJ1-1 and V is TRBV7-9, with D unresolved. The CDR3 has 13 residues. Deletions cut 7 bases from V and 2 bases from J, with 11 bases between. Looked up from germline, CDR1 is SEHNR and CDR2 is FQNEAQ (reference sequence).

A few counts support this clonotype. The V call is TRBV12-3 or TRBV12-4, the J call TRBJ1-2, with D uncertain. CDR3 length equals 14 residues. V was clipped by 8 bases and J by 2 bases, with 15 bases between them. The CDR3 nucleotides read TGTGCCAGCTGCCAAGGCAGTTCAAACTATGGCTACACCTTC. This translates into CASCQGSSNYGYTF.

This clonotype was counted ten times or more. The CDR3 nucleotides read TGCAGTGCTAGTCGGCAGGGGGCAGGGGTTGAAGCTTTCTTT. Amino acid sequence: CSASRQGAGVEAFF. The rearrangement links TRBV20-1 to TRBJ1-1, with TRBD1 identical over 8 bases. This CDR3 has 14 amino acids. V was pared by 3 bases and J by 7 bases, with 10 bases of the junction left unmatched. Germline CDR1 reads DFQATT; CDR2 reads SNEGSKA (reference sequence).

This clonotype was found a few times. This sequence joins TRBV24-1 and TRBJ2-5, with 7 positions matching TRBD2. This CDR3 spans 16 amino acids. After removal of 0 bases from V and 5 bases from J, the junction contained 8 bases not matched to a gene. Germline CDR1 reads KGHDR; CDR2 reads SFDVKD. The chain's CDR3 is CATSDLQREGSETQYF. The CDR3 DNA reads as TGTGCCACCAGTGATTTGCAAAGGGAGGGATCGGAGACCCAGTACTTC.

This chain connects TRBV30 to TRBJ2-2; D is unclear. In germline, CDR1 is GTSNPN, CDR2 SVGIG (reference sequence). This CDR3 contains 13 residues. Trimming took off 4 bases at V and 0 bases at J, with 6 bases between the two ends. CDR3 loop: CAWNQANTGELFF. CDR3 sequence (DNA): TGTGCCTGGAATCAAGCGAACACCGGGGAGCTGTTTTTT.

The chain has TRBV5-1 and TRBJ2-6; perhaps TRBD2 as D (6 bases). The V and J ends lost 0 bases and 1 base respectively, with 14 bases between them. Per germline, CDR1 SGHRS and CDR2 YFSETQ. CDR3 length: 18 residues. The CDR3 DNA follows: TGCGCCAGCAGCTTGGCCAGGGACTCCTATTCTGGGGCCAACGTCCTGACTTTC. Its translation: CASSLARDSYSGANVLTF. The full variable domain, its missing parts supplied by reference TRBV5-1 and TRBJ2-6, is KAGVTQTPRYLIKTRGQQVTLSCSPISGHRSVSWYQQTPGQGLQFLFEYFSETQRNKGNFPGRFSGRQFSNSRSEMNVSTLELGDSALYLCASSLARDSYSGANVLTFGAGSRLTVL.

The sample holds many counts of this clonotype. This sequence joins TRBV2 and TRBJ1-2, with a tentative D call TRBD1 (5 bases). The CDR3 consists of 12 residues. Germline assignment: CDR1 SNHLY and CDR2 FYNNEI. Trimming pared 4 bases from V and 7 bases from J, leaving 10 bases between. The CDR3 reads CASSGWDGGYTF. The CDR3 coding sequence is TGTGCCAGCAGTGGGTGGGACGGTGGCTACACCTTC.

This clonotype was observed at least ten times. The DNA for the CDR3 is TGTGCCAGCAAGACACCGGGACAAATCTATGGCTACACCTTC. It codes for CASKTPGQIYGYTF. The chain combines TRBV27 with TRBJ1-2; perhaps TRBD1 as D (6 bases). With 7 bases removed from V and 4 bases from J, the gap between germline ends came to 16 bases. The CDR3 is 14 amino acids. CDR1 and CDR2 (germline): MNHEY, SMNVEV (reference sequence).

The chain links TRBV20-1 to TRBJ2-2; no reliable D call. The germline gives CDR1 DFQATT, CDR2 SNEGSKA (reference sequence). The CDR3 runs to 12 residues. The V end was cut by 0 bases, the J end by 7 bases, with 6 bases between. CDR3 residues: CSAREWFGELFF. The CDR3 DNA reads TGCAGTGCTAGAGAGTGGTTCGGGGAGCTGTTTTTT.

This clonotype was detected ten times or more. The CDR3 nucleotides are TGTGCCAGCAGCCAGCGGACAGGGGAGACTTCCCCCTCTTCGTATGGCTACACCTTC. This gives the protein CASSQRTGETSPSSYGYTF. J is TRBJ1-2 and V is TRBV7-9, with 9 bases identical to TRBD1. The length of the CDR3 is 19 residues. The germline V gene encodes CDR1 SEHNR and CDR2 FQNEAQ (reference sequence). V lost 5 bases, J lost 5 bases, and 21 bases stayed unmatched.

This clonotype was seen only a few times. The V gene is TRBV29-1, the J gene TRBJ2-5; 11 positions match TRBD2. The CDR3 runs 14 residues. The trim removed 7 bases at V and 3 bases at J, leaving 7 bases unmatched. Per the germline V gene, CDR1 is SQVTM and CDR2 is ANQGSEA. The CDR3 sequence: CSAIPGLAEETQYF. In DNA, the CDR3 is TGCAGCGCGATCCCGGGACTAGCGGAAGAGACCCAGTACTTC.

This rearrangement joins TRBV6-2 or TRBV6-3 to TRBJ1-1, with D maybe TRBD1 (5 bases). The V gene lost 6 bases and the J gene lost 6 bases, with 14 bases spanning the gap. The length of the CDR3 is 13 residues. From germline, CDR1 is MNHEY and CDR2 SVGEGT. The CDR3 region has the DNA TGTGCCAGCAGCCCTATTAACAGGCCTGAAGCTTTCTTT. Translated: CASSPINRPEAFF.

This clonotype turned up a few times. The V call is TRBV7-6, the J call TRBJ2-3; 10 nucleotides match TRBD2. With 5 bases clipped from V and 1 base from J, the junction kept 6 bases outside the gene matches. The CDR3 totals 16 residues. CDR1 and CDR2 (germline): SGHVS, FNYEAQ. CDR3 nucleotide sequence: TGTGCCAGCAGCCTGCAGCGGGGGGGAGGCACAGATACGCAGTATTTT. It encodes CASSLQRGGGTDTQYF.

This clonotype was detected a few times. V usage is TRBV28 and J usage is TRBJ2-3, with 8 bases lining up with TRBD1. This CDR3 spans 17 amino acids. Germline V gene data show CDR1 as MDHEN and CDR2 as SYDVKM. With V trimmed by 4 bases and J by 1 base, 10 bases remained unmatched. CDR3 residues: CASSYSPGQDGTDTQYF. In DNA, the CDR3 is TGTGCCAGCAGTTATTCACCGGGACAGGATGGCACAGATACGCAGTATTTT.

The chain uses TRBV7-3 and TRBJ1-2; the match to TRBD1 covers 8 bases. This CDR3 comprises 13 residues. V trimming: 4 bases; J trimming: 6 bases; junction bases outside the gene matches: 4. Germline V gives CDR1 SGHTA, CDR2 FQGTGA. CDR3 region: CASSSQTGDGYTF. In nucleotides, the CDR3 is TGTGCCAGCAGCTCCCAGACAGGGGATGGCTACACCTTC.

The chain is built from TRBV4-2 and TRBJ1-5, with 9 bases that match TRBD1. Per the germline V gene, CDR1 is LGHNA and CDR2 is YNFKEQ. V lost 1 base and J lost 9; bases outside the gene matches: 10. The CDR3 totals 16 residues. The CDR3 DNA reads as TGTGCCAGCAGCCAAGGGACGGACAGGGGCGTCTCGCCCCAGCATTTT. Protein product: CASSQGTDRGVSPQHF.